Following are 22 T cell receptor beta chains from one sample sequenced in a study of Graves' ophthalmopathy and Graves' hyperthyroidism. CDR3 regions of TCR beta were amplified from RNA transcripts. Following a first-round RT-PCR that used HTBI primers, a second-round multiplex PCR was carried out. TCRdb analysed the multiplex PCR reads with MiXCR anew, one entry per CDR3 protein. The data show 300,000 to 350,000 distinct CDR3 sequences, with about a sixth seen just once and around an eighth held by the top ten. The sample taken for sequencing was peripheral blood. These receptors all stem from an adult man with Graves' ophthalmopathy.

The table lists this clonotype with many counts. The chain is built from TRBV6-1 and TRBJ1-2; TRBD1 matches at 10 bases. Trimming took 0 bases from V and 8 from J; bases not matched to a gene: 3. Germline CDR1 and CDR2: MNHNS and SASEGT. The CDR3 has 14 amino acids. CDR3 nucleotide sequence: TGTGCCAGCAGTGAAGCCGGGACAGGGGACGGCTACACCTTC. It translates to CASSEAGTGDGYTF.

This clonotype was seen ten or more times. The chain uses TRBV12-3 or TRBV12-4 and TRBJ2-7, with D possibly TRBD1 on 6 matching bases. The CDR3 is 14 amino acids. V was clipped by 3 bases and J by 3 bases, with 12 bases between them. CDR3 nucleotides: TGTGCCAGCAGTTTTACAGGGCCCCGCTACGAGCAGTACTTC. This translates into CASSFTGPRYEQYF.

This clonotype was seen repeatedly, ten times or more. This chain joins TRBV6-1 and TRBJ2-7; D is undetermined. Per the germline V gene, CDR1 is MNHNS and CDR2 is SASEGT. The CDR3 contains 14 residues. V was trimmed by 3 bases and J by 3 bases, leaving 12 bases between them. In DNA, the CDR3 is TGTGCCAGCAGTGAGGGGTCTAGTCTCTACGAGCAGTACTTC. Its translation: CASSEGSSLYEQYF.

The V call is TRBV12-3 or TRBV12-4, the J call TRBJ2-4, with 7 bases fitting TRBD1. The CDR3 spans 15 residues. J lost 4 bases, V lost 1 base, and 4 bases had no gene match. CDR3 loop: CASSLEGTEKNIQYF. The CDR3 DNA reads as TGTGCCAGCAGTTTAGAAGGGACAGAAAAAAACATTCAGTACTTC.

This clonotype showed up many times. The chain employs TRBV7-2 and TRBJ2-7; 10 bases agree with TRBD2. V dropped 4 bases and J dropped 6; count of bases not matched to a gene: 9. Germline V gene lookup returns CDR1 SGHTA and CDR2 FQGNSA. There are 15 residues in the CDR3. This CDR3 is CASSWSGGAVIEQYF. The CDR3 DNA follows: TGTGCCAGCAGCTGGAGCGGGGGGGCCGTAATCGAGCAGTACTTC.

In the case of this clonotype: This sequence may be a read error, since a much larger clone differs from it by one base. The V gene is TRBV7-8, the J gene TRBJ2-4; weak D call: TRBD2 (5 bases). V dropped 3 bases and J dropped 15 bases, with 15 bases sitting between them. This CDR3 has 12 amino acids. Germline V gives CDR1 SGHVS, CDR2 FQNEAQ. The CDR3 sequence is CASSFRPEGLYF. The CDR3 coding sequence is TGTGCCAGCAGCTTCAGACCCGAGGGCTTGTACTTC.

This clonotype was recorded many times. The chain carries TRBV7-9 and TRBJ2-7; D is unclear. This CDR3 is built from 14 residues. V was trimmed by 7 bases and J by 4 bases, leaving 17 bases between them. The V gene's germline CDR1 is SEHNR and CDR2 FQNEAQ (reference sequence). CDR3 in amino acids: CASTPLDGRYEQYF. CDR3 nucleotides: TGTGCCAGCACCCCACTGGACGGAAGATACGAGCAGTACTTC.

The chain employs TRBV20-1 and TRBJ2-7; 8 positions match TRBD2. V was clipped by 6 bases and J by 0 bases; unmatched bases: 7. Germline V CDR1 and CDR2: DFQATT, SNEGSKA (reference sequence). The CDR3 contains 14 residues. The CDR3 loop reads CSAREGPGSYEQYF. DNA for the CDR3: TGCAGTGCACGGGAGGGCCCCGGCTCCTACGAGCAGTACTTC.

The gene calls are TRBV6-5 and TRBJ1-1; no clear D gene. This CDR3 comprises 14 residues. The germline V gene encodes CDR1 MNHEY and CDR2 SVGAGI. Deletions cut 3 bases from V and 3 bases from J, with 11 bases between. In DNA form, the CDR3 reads TGTGCCAGCAGTTATAGGGATCTACACACTGAAGCTTTCTTT. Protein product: CASSYRDLHTEAFF.

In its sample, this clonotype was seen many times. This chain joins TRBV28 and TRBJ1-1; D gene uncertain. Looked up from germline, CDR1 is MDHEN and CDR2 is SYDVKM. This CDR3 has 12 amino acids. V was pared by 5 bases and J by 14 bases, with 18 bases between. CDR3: CASSKFAKTNFF. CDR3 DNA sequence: TGTGCCAGCAGTAAATTTGCCAAGACGAACTTCTTT.

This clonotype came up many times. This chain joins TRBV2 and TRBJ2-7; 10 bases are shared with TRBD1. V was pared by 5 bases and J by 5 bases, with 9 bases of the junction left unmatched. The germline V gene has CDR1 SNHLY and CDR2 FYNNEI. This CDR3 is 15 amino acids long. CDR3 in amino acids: CASSSLDRGPNEQYF. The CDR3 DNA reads TGTGCCAGCAGTTCCCTCGACAGGGGGCCCAACGAGCAGTACTTC.

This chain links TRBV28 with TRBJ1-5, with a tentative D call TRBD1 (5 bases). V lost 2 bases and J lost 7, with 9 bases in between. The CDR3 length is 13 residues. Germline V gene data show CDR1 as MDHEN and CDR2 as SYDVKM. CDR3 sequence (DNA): TGTGCCAGCAGTTTAACCAGGGAGCAGCCCCAGCATTTT. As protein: CASSLTREQPQHF.

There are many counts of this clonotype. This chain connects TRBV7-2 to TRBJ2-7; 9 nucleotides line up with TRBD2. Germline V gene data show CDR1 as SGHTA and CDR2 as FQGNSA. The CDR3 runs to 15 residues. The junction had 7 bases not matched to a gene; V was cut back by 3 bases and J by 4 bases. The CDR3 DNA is TGTGCCAGCAGCTTCCAAGCGGGGGGATTGTACGAGCAGTACTTC. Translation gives CASSFQAGGLYEQYF.

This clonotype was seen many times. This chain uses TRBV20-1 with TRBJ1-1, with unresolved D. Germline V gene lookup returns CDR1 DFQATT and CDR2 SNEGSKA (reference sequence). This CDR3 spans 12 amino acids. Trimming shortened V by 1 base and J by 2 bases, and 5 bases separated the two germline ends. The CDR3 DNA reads TGCAGTGCTAGAGGGGATAACACTGAAGCTTTCTTT. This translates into CSARGDNTEAFF.

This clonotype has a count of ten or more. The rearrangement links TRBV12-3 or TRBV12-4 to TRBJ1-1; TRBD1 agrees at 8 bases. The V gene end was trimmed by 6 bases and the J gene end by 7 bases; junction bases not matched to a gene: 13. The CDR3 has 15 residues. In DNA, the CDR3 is TGTGCCAGCAGCACAAGAAACCAGGGGGCGGGTGAAGCTTTCTTT. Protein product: CASSTRNQGAGEAFF.

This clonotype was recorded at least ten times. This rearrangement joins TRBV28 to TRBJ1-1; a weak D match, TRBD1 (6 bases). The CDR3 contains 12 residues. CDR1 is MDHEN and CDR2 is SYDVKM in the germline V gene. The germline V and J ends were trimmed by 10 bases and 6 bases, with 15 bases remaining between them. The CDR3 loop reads CATLPGGPEAFF. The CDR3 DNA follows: TGTGCCACCCTTCCGGGGGGCCCTGAAGCTTTCTTT.

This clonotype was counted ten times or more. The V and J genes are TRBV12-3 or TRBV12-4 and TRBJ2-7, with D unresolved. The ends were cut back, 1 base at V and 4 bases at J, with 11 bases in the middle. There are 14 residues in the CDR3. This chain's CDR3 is CASSLGGSGYEQYF. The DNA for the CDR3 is TGTGCCAGCAGTTTAGGCGGTAGTGGTTACGAGCAGTACTTC.

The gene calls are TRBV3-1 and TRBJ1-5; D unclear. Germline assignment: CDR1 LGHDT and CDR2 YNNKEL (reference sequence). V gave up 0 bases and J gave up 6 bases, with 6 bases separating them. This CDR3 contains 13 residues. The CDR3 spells CASSQDGRQPQHF. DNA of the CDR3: TGTGCCAGCAGCCAAGATGGTCGTCAGCCCCAGCATTTT.

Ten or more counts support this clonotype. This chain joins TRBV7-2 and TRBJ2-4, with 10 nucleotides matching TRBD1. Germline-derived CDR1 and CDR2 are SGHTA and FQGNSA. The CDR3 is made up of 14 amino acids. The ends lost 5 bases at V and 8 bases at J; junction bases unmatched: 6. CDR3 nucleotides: TGTGCCAGCAGCCCACAGGGGACAGGGGACATTCAGTACTTC. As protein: CASSPQGTGDIQYF.

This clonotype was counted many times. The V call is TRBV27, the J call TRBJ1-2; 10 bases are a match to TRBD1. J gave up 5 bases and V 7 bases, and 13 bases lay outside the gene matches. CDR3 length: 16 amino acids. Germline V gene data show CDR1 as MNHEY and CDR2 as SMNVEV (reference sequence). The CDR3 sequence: CASTSISGTGAYGYTF. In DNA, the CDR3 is TGTGCCAGCACCTCCATCTCCGGGACAGGGGCGTATGGCTACACCTTC.

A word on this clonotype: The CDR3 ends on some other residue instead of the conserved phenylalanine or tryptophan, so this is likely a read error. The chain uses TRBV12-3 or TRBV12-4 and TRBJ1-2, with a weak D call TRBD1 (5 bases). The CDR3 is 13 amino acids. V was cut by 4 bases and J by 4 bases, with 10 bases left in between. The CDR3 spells CASSSNQGYGYTL. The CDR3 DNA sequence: TGTGCCAGCAGTTCTAATCAGGGCTATGGCTACACCCTC.

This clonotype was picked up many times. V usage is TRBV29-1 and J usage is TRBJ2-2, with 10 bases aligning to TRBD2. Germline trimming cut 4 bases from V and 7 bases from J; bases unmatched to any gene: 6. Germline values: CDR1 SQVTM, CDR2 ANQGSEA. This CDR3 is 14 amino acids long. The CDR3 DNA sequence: TGCAGCGTTGCGAAGCGGGAGGGCGGCGGGGAGCTGTTTTTT. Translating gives CSVAKREGGGELFF.